The following is a T cell receptor (beta chain) sequence with its context. This entry belongs to a study of blood T cell repertoires in COVID-19. The data were produced by immunoSEQ multiplex PCR, yet TCRdb's version contains in-frame clones alone and is incomplete. The sample carries around 340,000 clones, 70% to 90% recorded once. The CDR3 consists of 15 residues. CDR1 is LNHDA and CDR2 is SQIVND in the germline V gene (reference sequence). The V gene end was trimmed by 1 base and the J gene end by 10 bases; junction bases not matched to a gene: 11. V is TRBV19 and J is TRBJ2-3; 7 positions agree with TRBD2. The sequence came from a middle-aged woman with acute COVID-19. The sample comprised PBMCs or T cells enriched from blood (not recorded which). The CDR3 here is CASSIGRDSRGAQYF. As DNA, the CDR3 is TGTGCCAGTAGTATAGGCCGTGACTCCCGGGGGGCGCAGTATTTT.